This record covers a single T cell receptor (beta chain). What it binds is not known. These data originate in a study of OX40 agonist ivuxolimab in advanced cancers. As for the study in general: An anti-OX40 (CD134) antibody with agonistic activity, ivuxolimab, was administered to patients. Hepatocellular carcinoma, melanoma, renal cell or head and neck cancer was diagnosed in the dose-escalation patients. Prior anti-PD-1, anti-PD-L1 or anti-CTLA-4 therapy did not bar entry, and about 40% had some. Study-wide results and limits: The study found among the lowest clonal expansion in partial responders at 0.1-3.0 mg/kg.

Here immunoSEQ multiplex PCR was the method, and the copy in TCRdb shows in-frame clones only, minus some. The sample yields 96,000 or so clones, about 90% seen once. Germline V gene lookup returns CDR1 LNHNV and CDR2 YYDKDF (reference sequence). V was pared by 0 bases and J by 0 bases, with 14 bases between. CDR3 length: 18 amino acids. The V and J genes are TRBV15 and TRBJ1-4; tentatively, D is TRBD1 (5 bases). The clonotype was recovered from an adult with an advanced solid tumor such as melanoma, head and neck, liver or kidney cancer. The specimen comprised CD4+ or CD8+ T cells sorted from blood, sampled in a trial of the OX40 agonist ivuxolimab. The DNA of the CDR3 is TGTGCCACCAGCAGAGAGTCGTCAGGGTCTGCAACTAATGAAAAACTGTTTTTT. This translates into CATSRESSGSATNEKLFF. Supplemented by reference TRBV15 and TRBJ1-4, the full variable domain reads DAMVIQNPRYQVTQFGKPVTLSCSQTLNHNVMYWYQQKSSQAPKLLFHYYDKDFNNEADTPDNFQSRRPNTSFCFLDIRSPGLGDTAMYLCATSRESSGSATNEKLFFGSGTQLSVL.